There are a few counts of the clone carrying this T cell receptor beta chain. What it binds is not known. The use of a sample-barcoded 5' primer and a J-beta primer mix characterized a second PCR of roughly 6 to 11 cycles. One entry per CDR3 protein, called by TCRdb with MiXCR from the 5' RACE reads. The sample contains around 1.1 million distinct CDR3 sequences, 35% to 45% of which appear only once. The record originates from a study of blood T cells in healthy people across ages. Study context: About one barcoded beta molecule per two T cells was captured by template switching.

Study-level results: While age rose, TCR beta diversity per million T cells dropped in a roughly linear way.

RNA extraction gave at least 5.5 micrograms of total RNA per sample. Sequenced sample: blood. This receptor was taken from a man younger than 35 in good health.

CDR3 protein: CASSLGNRGELFF. In DNA, the CDR3 is TGTGCCAGCAGTTTAGGGAACCGCGGGGAGCTGTTTTTT. The chain is built from TRBV28 and TRBJ2-2, with D unresolved. The CDR3 extends over 13 amino acids. Germline V lookup: CDR1 MDHEN, CDR2 SYDVKM. Trimming shortened V by 2 bases and J by 7 bases, and 8 bases separated the two germline ends.